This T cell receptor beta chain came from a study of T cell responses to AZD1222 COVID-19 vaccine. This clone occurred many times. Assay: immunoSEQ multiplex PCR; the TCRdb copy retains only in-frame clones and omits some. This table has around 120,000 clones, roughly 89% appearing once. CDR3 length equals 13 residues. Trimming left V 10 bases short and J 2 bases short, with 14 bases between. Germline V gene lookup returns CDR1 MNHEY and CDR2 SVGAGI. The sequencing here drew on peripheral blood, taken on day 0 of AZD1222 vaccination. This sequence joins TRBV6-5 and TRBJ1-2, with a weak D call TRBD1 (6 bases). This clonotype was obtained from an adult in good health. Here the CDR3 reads CATSRGGNYGYTF. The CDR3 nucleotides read TGTGCCACTAGCCGAGGGGGGAACTATGGCTACACCTTC.